A single TCR beta chain is shown here with its context. Its target is unknown. This record comes from a study of beta chain features in type 1 diabetes. Study-level results: Moderately but significantly shorter TCRB CDR3s were found in Type 1 diabetes patients in all four CD4+ subsets.

One heparinised blood draw averaging approximately 100 mL was given by each donor. Expressed TCRB transcripts got sequenced, as all isolated RNA was reverse transcribed. Samples of naive, central memory and regulatory T cells yielded a mean of about 3.57 million reads. The data were produced by immunoSEQ multiplex PCR, yet TCRdb's version contains in-frame clones alone and is incomplete. The sample has 95,000 to 110,000 clones, over 25% seen once. This receptor was taken from a woman under 30 with type 1 diabetes. What was sequenced was central memory CD4+ T cells from blood.

In DNA form, the CDR3 reads TGTGCCAGCAGTTCCGGACTAGCAGGGGGTGAGCAGTTCTTC. Translation gives CASSSGLAGGEQFF. V and J are TRBV6-5 and TRBJ2-1; tentatively, D is TRBD2 (8 bases). V was pared by 4 bases and J by 9 bases, with 16 bases between. Germline CDR1 and CDR2: MNHEY and SVGAGI. The CDR3 consists of 14 residues.